The entry below gives a single T cell receptor beta chain sequence along with its context. Its target antigen remains unknown. No qualities accompany the bases; no much larger clone lies one base away. The source of the sample is a study of T cells in Graves' hyperthyroidism and ophthalmopathy (dated 2019 in TCRdb). Concerning the study at large: Peripheral blood samples were taken at the time of initial diagnosis, prior to any treatment. Prospective prediction of ophthalmopathy was tested in an independent validation cohort consisting of under 20 hyperthyroidism patients and some 15 patients who later progressed to ophthalmopathy. After sampling, hyperthyroidism patients received methimazole starting at 30 mg daily, and ophthalmopathy patients received high-dose intravenous methylprednisolone. The roughly 99 discovery patients were divided at random into training and test sets in a 7:3 ratio. To identify TCR V-J signatures that set the groups apart, the researchers used a discovery cohort of 90 to 100 patients, made up of 40 to 45 with Graves' ophthalmopathy and around 58 with stable Graves' hyperthyroidism. Thyroid tissue and blood T-cell repertoires from six Graves' hyperthyroidism patients were also compared in the study. According to the paper, TCR Vbeta CDR3 sequencing was carried out on over 130 peripheral blood samples, which came from 40 to 45 ophthalmopathy, under 85 hyperthyroidism and roughly 17 progressor patients. General findings and caveats noted by the study authors: In validation, the model predicted progression to ophthalmopathy with about 71% sensitivity and 72% to 75% specificity, a median of around 6.6 months before onset. Most expanded thyroid clonotypes (frequency above 0.001) were also detected in blood, a finding suggesting that blood repertoires may reflect thyroid immune responses. Sample size was not statistically predetermined, and blinding of investigators to group allocation was not performed. A 13 V-J signature model separated ophthalmopathy from stable hyperthyroidism, with roughly 88% sensitivity and about 81% specificity in cross-validation and 80%/75% in testing.

Measured from the cysteine to the phenylalanine, the CDR3 is 14 residues long. Here the CDR3 DNA is all that survives: 42 bases in frame from base 1. The junction shows trimming of 7 bases on V and 6 bases on J, and the gene matches do not reach 6 bases of it. The TCR beta CDR3 regions were amplified from RNA transcripts. A first-round RT-PCR of the TCR CDR3 used the HTBI primer set with the Qiagen OneStep RT-PCR kit. A second multiplex PCR round built the libraries, followed by size selection and purification. Sequencing of the libraries was done on an Illumina HiSeq2000 using paired-end 100 bp reads. The authors processed their data as follows. SOAPnuke was used to process the raw data, with reads discarded if the reads contained adapters or uncalled bases, had a mean Phred below 15, or lacked an exact constant-primer or identifier match. High-quality paired reads were merged with COPE v1.2.5, and unique nucleotide sequences were defined as clonotypes. MiTCR v1.1 was used to align the clonotypes against IMGT TRBV, TRBD and TRBJ reference segments. The analysis was restricted to V-J combinations with a frequency above 0.0001, which together covered 99.2% of the repertoires. A TCS score was defined as the ratio between F50 (clonal expansion) and ExV (chaos), using BLOSUM62-based TCRdist between CDR3 peptides within each V-J. Welch's t-statistics and random forest reduced approximately 520 V-J features to around 14, which were used in a naive Bayes classifier (R e1071). The similarity between thyroid and blood repertoires was quantified using the Morisita-Horn index. TCRdb reprocessing: public reads trimmed at Q25 with fastp, clones called with MiXCR, in-frame beta chains kept. Rows with one shared CDR3 protein collapse into an entry with the most common genes and DNA. The V and J calls were not made by the authors but by TCRdb's processing. The sample table contains about 840,000 distinct CDR3 sequences; only one count was recorded for around 39% of them. About 8.9% of the sample belongs to the ten largest clones.

Stable Graves' hyperthyroidism was defined as the absence of progression to ophthalmopathy over 18 months of follow-up. Hyperthyroidism patients were newly diagnosed, with disease duration under 2 months, and aged 18 to 65 years. Patients with uncontrolled infections, other autoimmune diseases, pregnancy or lactation were excluded. Diagnoses were established on the basis of clinical symptoms, serum thyroxine and TRAb, thyroid ultrasound, and orbital computed tomography. PBMCs were separated from over 9 ml of fresh peripheral blood using Ficoll-Paque density gradient centrifugation. Trizol reagent was used to extract total RNA, and RNA quality was then checked on an Agilent 2100 Bioanalyzer.

This TCR was recovered from a man aged 18-30 years with Graves' hyperthyroidism. Sequencing used blood. The V and J segments used are TRBV12-3 or TRBV12-4 and TRBJ1-6; TRBD1 aligns with 7 central bases. The bases read TGTGCCAGCAATACGGGACAGATTAATTCACCCCTCCACTTT. The translation is CASNTGQINSPLHF.